This TCR beta chain derives from a study of CD8+ T cells in alopecia areata. Study-level information: It was oral tofacitinib, at 5 to 10 mg twice daily, that treated patients received. Points from the study as a whole: It was less clear whether patients shared TCRs than it was in mice, possibly because of HLA. Among the top 100, expanded CD8+ clones were significantly decreased by tofacitinib, as was scalp clonality.

Trimming took off 1 base at V and 2 bases at J, with 17 bases between the two ends. Looked up from germline, CDR1 is SGHRS and CDR2 is YFSETQ. The CDR3 is made up of 17 amino acids. For this clone: Its target is not known.

The treatment: oral pan-JAK inhibitor, 5-10 mg twice daily. cDNA reverse transcribed from extracted RNA served as the sequencing template. The protocol was immunoSEQ multiplex PCR, while the TCRdb copy is restricted to in-frame clones and leaves out a portion. The repertoire holds 150,000 to 200,000 clones, roughly 60% seen once, with around 0.92% in the top ten. The sequencing here drew on CD4+ T cells sorted from blood, taken at week 24, from a patient treated with tofacitinib. The chain links TRBV5-1 to TRBJ2-3, with a possible D match to TRBD2 (7 bases). The receptor's source is a human donor with alopecia areata. CDR3 in amino acids: CASSLKGGATNTDTQYF. As DNA, the CDR3 is TGCGCCAGCAGCTTGAAAGGGGGGGCCACCAACACAGATACGCAGTATTTT.